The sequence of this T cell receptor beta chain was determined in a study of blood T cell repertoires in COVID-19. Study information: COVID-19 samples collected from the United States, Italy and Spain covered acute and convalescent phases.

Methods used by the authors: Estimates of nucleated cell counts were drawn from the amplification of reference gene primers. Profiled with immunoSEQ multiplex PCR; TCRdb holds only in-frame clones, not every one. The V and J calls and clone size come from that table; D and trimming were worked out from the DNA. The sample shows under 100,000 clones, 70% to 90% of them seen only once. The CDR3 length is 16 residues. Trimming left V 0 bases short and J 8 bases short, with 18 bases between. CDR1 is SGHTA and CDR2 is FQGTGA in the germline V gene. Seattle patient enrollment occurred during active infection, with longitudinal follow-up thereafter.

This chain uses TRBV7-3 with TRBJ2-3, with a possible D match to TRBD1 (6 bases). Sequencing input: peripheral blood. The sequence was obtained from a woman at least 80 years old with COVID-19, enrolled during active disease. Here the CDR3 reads CASSLTAGAPTSTQYF. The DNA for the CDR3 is TGTGCCAGCAGCTTAACGGCAGGGGCCCCCACGAGTACGCAGTATTTT.